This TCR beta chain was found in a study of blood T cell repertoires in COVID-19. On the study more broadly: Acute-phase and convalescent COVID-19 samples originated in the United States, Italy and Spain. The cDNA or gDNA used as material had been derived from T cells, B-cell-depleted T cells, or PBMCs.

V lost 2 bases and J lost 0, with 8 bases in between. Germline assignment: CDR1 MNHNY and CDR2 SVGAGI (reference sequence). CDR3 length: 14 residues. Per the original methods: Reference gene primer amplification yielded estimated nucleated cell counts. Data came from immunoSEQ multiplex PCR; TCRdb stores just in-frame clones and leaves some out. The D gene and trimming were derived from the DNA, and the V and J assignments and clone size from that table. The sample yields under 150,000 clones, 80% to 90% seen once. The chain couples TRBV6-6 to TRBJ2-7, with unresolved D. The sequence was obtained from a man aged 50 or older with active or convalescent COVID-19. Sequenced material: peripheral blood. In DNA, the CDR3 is TGTGCCAGCAGTTACGCCACACACTCCTACGAGCAGTACTTC. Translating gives CASSYATHSYEQYF.